Each of the 29 T cell receptor beta chains below was sequenced from the same sample in a study of blood T cell repertoires in COVID-19. Profiled with immunoSEQ multiplex PCR; TCRdb holds only in-frame clones, not every one. The sample consists of approximately 240,000 clones, about 83% of them appearing once. The sequenced material came from peripheral blood. Receptors were obtained from a man aged 50 or older with acute or convalescent COVID-19.

CDR3 amino acids: CASTVYGTGGYEQYF. The CDR3 DNA is TGTGCCAGCACGGTGTACGGGACAGGGGGGTACGAGCAGTACTTC. V and J are TRBV6-5 and TRBJ2-7, with TRBD1 matching 11 bases. Germline trimming cut 7 bases from V and 4 bases from J; bases unmatched to any gene: 9. This CDR3 comprises 15 residues. Germline loops: CDR1 MNHEY, CDR2 SVGAGI.

The chain combines TRBV6-5 with TRBJ2-7; possibly TRBD1 for D (5 bases). V was shortened by 5 bases and J by 8 bases, with 10 bases between the two germline ends. This CDR3 contains 11 residues. Per germline, CDR1 MNHEY and CDR2 SVGAGI. The CDR3 sequence is CASSQGMKQYF. CDR3 sequence (DNA): TGTGCCAGCAGTCAGGGTATGAAGCAGTACTTC.

CDR3: CSVEGDRVNEAFF. CDR3 sequence (DNA): TGCAGCGTTGAGGGGGACAGGGTCAATGAAGCTTTCTTT. The chain recombines TRBV29-1 with TRBJ1-1; 9 bases map to TRBD1. Per germline, CDR1 SQVTM and CDR2 ANQGSEA. The trim removed 3 bases at V and 7 bases at J, leaving 6 bases unmatched. CDR3 size: 13 residues.

This chain uses TRBV11-3 with TRBJ2-7, with D possibly being TRBD2 (5 bases). Germline assignment: CDR1 SGHNT and CDR2 YENEEA. V lost 1 base and J 0 bases, leaving 16 bases between the germline ends. The CDR3 length is 17 residues. The CDR3 DNA sequence: TGTGCCAGCAGCTTAGTAGGCCGAGGAGGAGCCTCCTACGAGCAGTACTTC. It specifies CASSLVGRGGASYEQYF.

This clone occurred once. The gene calls are TRBV6-5 and TRBJ2-1; D is unresolved. Germline loops: CDR1 MNHEY, CDR2 SVGAGI. This CDR3 is built from 13 residues. Trimming stripped 7 bases from V and 0 bases from J, with 7 bases between. The CDR3 loop is CASNRASYNEQFF. CDR3 DNA: TGTGCCAGCAACCGCGCCTCCTACAATGAGCAGTTCTTC.

This rearrangement joins TRBV7-9 to TRBJ1-1, with D possibly being TRBD1 (5 bases). Germline CDR1 reads SEHNR; CDR2 reads FQNEAQ (reference sequence). The V and J ends lost 5 bases and 4 bases respectively, with 14 bases between them. The CDR3 is 14 amino acids. The CDR3 here is CASSHEQGPTEAFF. The CDR3 DNA is TGTGCCAGCAGCCACGAGCAGGGTCCCACTGAAGCTTTCTTT.

The chain uses TRBV6-5 and TRBJ1-6; 8 bases align to TRBD1. Germline trimming cut 5 bases from V and 7 bases from J; bases unmatched to any gene: 7. There are 15 residues in the CDR3. CDR1 and CDR2 (germline): MNHEY, SVGAGI. The CDR3 region is CASSTYRGENSPLHF. The CDR3 bases are TGTGCCAGCAGTACGTACAGGGGGGAAAATTCACCCCTCCACTTT.

In its sample, this clone was seen once. The genes are TRBV12-3 or TRBV12-4 and TRBJ1-2; D gene unclear. V was pared by 2 bases and J by 7 bases, with 11 bases between. CDR3 length: 13 residues. DNA for the CDR3: TGTGCCAGCAGTTTAATTACGGAGGGTGGCTACACCTTC. Translated: CASSLITEGGYTF.

This clone was recorded at least ten times. The chain combines TRBV6-1 with TRBJ2-3, with 10 positions matching TRBD2. Germline values: CDR1 MNHNS, CDR2 SASEGT. The CDR3 has 16 residues. Trimming at V came to 2 bases and at J to 1 base, leaving 3 bases not matched to a gene. The CDR3, as DNA: TGTGCCAGCAGTGAAACTAGCGGGGATGGCACAGATACGCAGTATTTT. Its translation: CASSETSGDGTDTQYF.

Remarks on this clone: Within the sample, other DNA sequences also encode this same CDR3. V usage is TRBV3-1 (or the pseudogene TRBV3-2) and J usage is TRBJ1-4; 11 bases fit TRBD1. The CDR3 runs to 14 residues. CDR1 LGHDT and CDR2 YNNKEL come from the germline V gene (reference sequence). The junction had 2 bases not matched to a gene; V was cut back by 3 bases and J by 8 bases. This chain's CDR3 is CASSQGQGGEKLFF. CDR3 sequence (DNA): TGTGCCAGCAGCCAGGGACAGGGGGGGGAAAAACTGTTTTTT.

This clone turned up a few times. The chain couples TRBV4-1 to TRBJ1-5; weak D call: TRBD1 (5 bases). This CDR3 is 17 amino acids long. CDR1 and CDR2 (germline): MGHRA, YSYEKL. V was shortened by 1 base and J by 4 bases, with 17 bases between the two germline ends. The CDR3: CASSQVYRRMENQPQHF. The CDR3 bases are TGCGCCAGCAGCCAAGTTTACAGGAGAATGGAGAATCAGCCCCAGCATTTT.

The V call is TRBV29-1, the J call TRBJ2-7; D remains unclear. The CDR3 has 12 amino acids. Germline lookup yields CDR1 SQVTM and CDR2 ANQGSEA. V shed 4 bases and J shed 6 bases, with 13 bases lying between them. Written as DNA, the CDR3 is TGCAGCGTTGCCCCGTCCAGACTCGAGCAGTACTTC. This sequence encodes CSVAPSRLEQYF.

This sequence joins TRBV3-1 (or the pseudogene TRBV3-2) and TRBJ1-5; D is ambiguous. The CDR3 has 14 residues. The germline gives CDR1 LGHDT, CDR2 YNNKEL (reference sequence). Trimming took 4 bases from V and 6 from J, leaving 13 bases between them. CDR3 residues: CASSLAGFGQPQHF. CDR3 DNA sequence: TGTGCCAGCAGCCTTGCGGGATTTGGTCAGCCCCAGCATTTT.

The V gene is TRBV5-1, the J gene TRBJ2-7; 7 bases are shared with TRBD2. V was pared by 4 bases and J by 2 bases, with 6 bases of the junction left unmatched. Germline V lookup: CDR1 SGHRS, CDR2 YFSETQ. The CDR3 runs 14 residues. DNA of the CDR3: TGCGCCAGCAGCCCGTCGGGGGGTACCTACGAGCAGTACTTC. This translates into CASSPSGGTYEQYF.

This clone was counted a single time. The chain carries TRBV5-5 and TRBJ2-1, with 11 nucleotides matching TRBD2. Germline-derived CDR1 and CDR2 are SGHKS and YYEKEE (reference sequence). This CDR3 spans 15 amino acids. V gave up 4 bases and J gave up 2 bases; unmatched junction bases: 2. This CDR3 is CASSGTSGPYNEQFF. The CDR3 bases are TGTGCCAGCAGCGGGACTAGCGGTCCCTACAATGAGCAGTTCTTC.

The CDR3 spells CASMSRRGNTEAFF. CDR3 nucleotides: TGTGCCAGTATGAGCCGCCGAGGGAACACTGAAGCTTTCTTT. V gene TRBV19 combines with J gene TRBJ1-1; no firm D call. In germline, CDR1 is LNHDA, CDR2 SQIVND (reference sequence). With 7 bases removed from V and 1 base from J, the gap between germline ends came to 13 bases. This CDR3 contains 14 residues.

The chain joins TRBV19 to TRBJ2-1, with a tentative D call TRBD2 (6 bases). Trimming stripped 7 bases from V and 2 bases from J, with 12 bases between. This CDR3 is built from 14 residues. Germline lookup yields CDR1 LNHDA and CDR2 SQIVND (reference sequence). The CDR3 is CASTGGITYNEQFF. As DNA, the CDR3 is TGTGCCAGTACAGGCGGGATCACCTACAATGAGCAGTTCTTC. Looking up the rest from reference TRBV19 and TRBJ2-1 gives the full variable domain: DGGITQSPKYLFRKEGQNVTLSCEQNLNHDAMYWYRQDPGQGLRLIYYSQIVNDFQKGDIAEGYSVSREKKESFPLTVTSAQKNPTAFYLCASTGGITYNEQFFGPGTRLTVL.

The chain recombines TRBV12-5 with TRBJ2-5, with 8 positions matching TRBD2. With V trimmed by 6 bases and J by 5 bases, 14 bases remained unmatched. This CDR3 is built from 16 residues. From germline, CDR1 is LGHNT and CDR2 FRNRAP. CDR3 region: CASGPRFEREPETQYF. The CDR3 DNA sequence: TGTGCTAGTGGGCCCCGATTTGAGCGGGAGCCTGAGACCCAGTACTTC.

CDR3 loop: CASSLNSRGGGLYGYTF. CDR3 coding DNA: TGTGCCAGTAGTTTAAACTCGCGGGGAGGTGGGCTCTATGGCTACACCTTC. This rearrangement joins TRBV19 to TRBJ1-2, with unresolved D. Germline V gene data show CDR1 as LNHDA and CDR2 as SQIVND (reference sequence). CDR3 length: 17 residues. V was cut by 5 bases and J by 4 bases, with 23 bases left in between. Supplemented by reference TRBV19 and TRBJ1-2, the full variable domain reads DGGITQSPKYLFRKEGQNVTLSCEQNLNHDAMYWYRQDPGQGLRLIYYSQIVNDFQKGDIAEGYSVSREKKESFPLTVTSAQKNPTAFYLCASSLNSRGGGLYGYTFGSGTRLTVV.

This clone was counted only a few times. The rearrangement uses TRBV12-3 or TRBV12-4 and TRBJ1-1; tentative D call: TRBD1 (5 bases). The CDR3 is made up of 13 amino acids. V was clipped by 3 bases and J by 1 base, with 6 bases between them. Here the CDR3 DNA reads TGTGCCAGCAGTTTCGACAGGAACACTGAAGCTTTCTTT. Its protein is CASSFDRNTEAFF.

The gene calls are TRBV7-9 and TRBJ2-3, with TRBD1 as a possible D gene (6 bases). V gave up 5 bases and J gave up 5 bases, with 14 bases separating them. The CDR3 loop spans 14 amino acids. Germline V gives CDR1 SEHNR, CDR2 FQNEAQ (reference sequence). In nucleotides, the CDR3 is TGTGCCAGCAGCCCCAGGGGAAATTTAGATACGCAGTATTTT. Encoded protein: CASSPRGNLDTQYF.

CDR3 DNA: TGTGCCAGCAGCCAAAGGGTACAGGGCCTAGGCGAGCAGTACTTC. Its protein is CASSQRVQGLGEQYF. V is TRBV3-1 (or the pseudogene TRBV3-2) and J is TRBJ2-7; weak D call: TRBD1 (6 bases). The CDR3 has 15 residues. In germline, CDR1 is LGHDT, CDR2 YNNKEL (reference sequence). V lost 2 bases and J 6 bases, leaving 17 bases between the germline ends.

The chain carries TRBV4-2 and TRBJ2-1, with 8 bases lining up with TRBD2. Germline values: CDR1 LGHNA, CDR2 YNFKEQ. V lost 0 bases and J lost 4; bases outside the gene matches: 5. The CDR3 extends over 16 amino acids. The CDR3, as DNA: TGTGCCAGCAGCCAAGACCCCGGGACTAGATACAATGAGCAGTTCTTC. Translating gives CASSQDPGTRYNEQFF.

V is TRBV11-3 and J is TRBJ1-1; TRBD1 is a possible D gene (5 bases). The length of the CDR3 is 13 residues. V was trimmed by 5 bases and J by 4 bases, leaving 11 bases between them. Germline V gives CDR1 SGHNT, CDR2 YENEEA. The chain's CDR3 is CASSRQGFTEAFF. The CDR3 DNA reads TGTGCCAGCAGCAGGCAGGGTTTCACTGAAGCTTTCTTT.

The rearrangement links TRBV19 to TRBJ2-1; the match to TRBD2 covers 7 bases. Trimming cost V 4 bases and J 0 bases; bases outside gene matches: 3. The germline gives CDR1 LNHDA, CDR2 SQIVND (reference sequence). The CDR3 is made up of 15 amino acids. CDR3 DNA sequence: TGTGCCAGTAGTACCGGACTAGACTCCTACAATGAGCAGTTCTTC. This codes for CASSTGLDSYNEQFF. The full variable domain, with the rest looked up from reference TRBV19 and TRBJ2-1, is DGGITQSPKYLFRKEGQNVTLSCEQNLNHDAMYWYRQDPGQGLRLIYYSQIVNDFQKGDIAEGYSVSREKKESFPLTVTSAQKNPTAFYLCASSTGLDSYNEQFFGPGTRLTVL.

The chain carries TRBV9 and TRBJ2-5; TRBD2 is a possible D gene (6 bases). There are 14 residues in the CDR3. Germline V gene data show CDR1 as SGDLS and CDR2 as YYNGEE. The V gene lost 0 bases and the J gene lost 5 bases, with 11 bases spanning the gap. The CDR3 region has the DNA TGTGCCAGCAGCGTAGCAGCAGGGAGGGAGACCCAGTACTTC. Its protein is CASSVAAGRETQYF.

The rearrangement links TRBV5-6 to TRBJ1-3; TRBD1 matches at 7 bases. After removal of 4 bases from V and 0 bases from J, the junction contained 7 bases not matched to a gene. The CDR3 loop spans 16 amino acids. CDR1 and CDR2 (germline): SGHDT, YYEEEE. DNA of the CDR3: TGTGCCAGCAGCCGCGGACAGGCGAACTCTGGAAACACCATATATTTT. Translation: CASSRGQANSGNTIYF.

The chain recombines TRBV19 with TRBJ1-1; perhaps TRBD1 as D (5 bases). Germline CDR1 is LNHDA and CDR2 is SQIVND (reference sequence). Trimming cost V 7 bases and J 0 bases, with 21 bases left between them. The CDR3 contains 17 residues. In DNA, the CDR3 is TGTGCCAGTATTATTTCCGGTGCAGGGCAATTGAACACTGAAGCTTTCTTT. Protein: CASIISGAGQLNTEAFF.

The chain combines TRBV5-1 with TRBJ2-1, with 7 nucleotides matching TRBD1. The CDR3 runs 15 residues. The germline V gene encodes CDR1 SGHRS and CDR2 YFSETQ. Trimming at V came to 1 base and at J to 8 bases, leaving 9 bases not matched to a gene. CDR3 residues: CASSLRDSLLDEQFF. In DNA, the CDR3 is TGCGCCAGCAGCTTGCGGGACAGCCTTTTGGATGAGCAGTTCTTC.